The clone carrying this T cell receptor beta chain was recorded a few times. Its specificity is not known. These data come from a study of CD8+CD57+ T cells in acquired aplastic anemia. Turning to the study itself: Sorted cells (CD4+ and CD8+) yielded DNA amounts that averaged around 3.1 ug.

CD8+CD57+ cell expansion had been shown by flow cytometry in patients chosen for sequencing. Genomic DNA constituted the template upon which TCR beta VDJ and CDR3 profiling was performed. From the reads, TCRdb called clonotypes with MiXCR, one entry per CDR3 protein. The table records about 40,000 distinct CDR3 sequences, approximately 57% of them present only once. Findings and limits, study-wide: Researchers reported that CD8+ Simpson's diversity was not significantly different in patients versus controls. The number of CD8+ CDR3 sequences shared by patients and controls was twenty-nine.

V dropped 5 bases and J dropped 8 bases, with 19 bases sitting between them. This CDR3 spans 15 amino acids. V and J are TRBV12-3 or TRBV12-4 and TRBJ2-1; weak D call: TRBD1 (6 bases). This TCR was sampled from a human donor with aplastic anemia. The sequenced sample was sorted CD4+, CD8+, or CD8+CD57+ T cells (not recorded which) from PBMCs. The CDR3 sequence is CASSQADSGLDEQFF. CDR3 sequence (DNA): TGTGCCAGCAGTCAGGCGGACAGTGGTTTGGATGAGCAGTTCTTC.